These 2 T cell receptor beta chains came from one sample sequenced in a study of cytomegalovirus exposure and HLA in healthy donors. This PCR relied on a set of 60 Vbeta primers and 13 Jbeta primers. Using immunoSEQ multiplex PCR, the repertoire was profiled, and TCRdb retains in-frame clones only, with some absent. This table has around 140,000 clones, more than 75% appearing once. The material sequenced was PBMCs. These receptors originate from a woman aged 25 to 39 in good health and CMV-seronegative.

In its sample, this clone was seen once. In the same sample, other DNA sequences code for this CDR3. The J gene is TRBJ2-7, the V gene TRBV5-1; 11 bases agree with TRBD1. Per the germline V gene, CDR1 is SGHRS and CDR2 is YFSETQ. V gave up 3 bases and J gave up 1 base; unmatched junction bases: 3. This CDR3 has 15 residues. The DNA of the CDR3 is TGCGCCAGCAGCTCAGGGACAGGGGGTTCCTACGAGCAGTACTTC. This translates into CASSSGTGGSYEQYF.

This chain's CDR3 is CASSSHPDRADYGYTF. The DNA for the CDR3 is TGTGCCAGCAGCTCGCACCCCGACAGGGCAGACTATGGCTACACCTTC. The V and J genes are TRBV7-9 and TRBJ1-2; 7 bases agree with TRBD1. This CDR3 has 16 residues. V dropped 4 bases and J dropped 3; count of bases not matched to a gene: 11. Germline loops: CDR1 SEHNR, CDR2 FQNEAQ (reference sequence).